The 13 T cell receptor beta chains given below trace back to one sample, sequenced in a study of cytomegalovirus exposure and HLA in healthy donors. Measured with immunoSEQ multiplex PCR; TCRdb has only the in-frame clones, and not every one. The data hold under 150,000 clones, with around 90% observed a single time. Sequenced input: PBMCs. The source of these receptors is a woman under 30 in good health and CMV-seropositive.

This clone showed up just a few times. This rearrangement joins TRBV18 to TRBJ1-4; no clear D. This CDR3 has 14 amino acids. CDR1 KGHSH and CDR2 LQKENI come from the germline V gene. Trimming took off 4 bases at V and 7 bases at J, with 13 bases between the two ends. CDR3 sequence (DNA): TGTGCCAGCTCACGGGCAGAGATTAGTGAAAAACTGTTTTTT. Residues: CASSRAEISEKLFF.

The gene calls are TRBV5-4 and TRBJ1-1, with 10 bases lining up with TRBD1. This CDR3 comprises 15 residues. The germline CDR1 and CDR2 sequences are SGHNT and YYREEE (reference sequence). V shed 6 bases and J 8 bases; nucleotides not matched to a gene: 13. CDR3 DNA sequence: TGTGCCAGCACGATTAATGACAGGGGGCTTGGGGAAGCTTTCTTT. It is translated as CASTINDRGLGEAFF.

The rearrangement uses TRBV10-3 and TRBJ1-2; possibly TRBD1 for D (6 bases). Trimming cost V 7 bases and J 5 bases, with 14 bases left between them. The germline V gene encodes CDR1 ENHRY and CDR2 SYGVKD. The CDR3 covers 13 residues. CDR3 region: CAIKADRSYGYTF. The CDR3 coding sequence is TGTGCCATCAAAGCCGACAGGAGTTATGGCTACACCTTC.

This sequence joins TRBV9 and TRBJ2-1; tentative D call: TRBD1 (5 bases). Germline values: CDR1 SGDLS, CDR2 YYNGEE. The CDR3 runs 15 residues. Trimming cost V 0 bases and J 5 bases, with 12 bases left between them. In DNA, the CDR3 is TGTGCCAGCAGCGTAGCCCCGACAGTTGACAATGAGCAGTTCTTC. It encodes CASSVAPTVDNEQFF.

J is TRBJ1-6 and V is TRBV7-3; 8 nucleotides align to TRBD1. V lost 4 bases and J lost 4; bases outside the gene matches: 3. Germline assignment: CDR1 SGHTA and CDR2 FQGTGA. The CDR3 spans 15 residues. The CDR3 nucleotides are TGTGCCAGCAGCTCTCGGACAGGGTATAATTCACCCCTCCACTTT. Protein: CASSSRTGYNSPLHF. The full variable domain, with the rest looked up from reference TRBV7-3 and TRBJ1-6, is GAGVSQTPSNKVTEKGKYVELRCDPISGHTALYWYRQSLGQGPEFLIYFQGTGAADDSGLPNDRFFAVRPEGSVSTLKIQRTERGDSAVYLCASSSRTGYNSPLHFGNGTRLTVT.

The chain recombines TRBV5-1 with TRBJ2-5, with TRBD2 matching 10 bases. The germline V gene has CDR1 SGHRS and CDR2 YFSETQ. V lost 4 bases and J lost 2; bases outside the gene matches: 11. The CDR3 extends over 17 amino acids. The CDR3 DNA reads as TGCGCCAGCAGCAGACCTAGTAGCGGGGGGACTCAAGAGACCCAGTACTTC. Protein product: CASSRPSSGGTQETQYF.

This sequence joins TRBV5-1 and TRBJ1-4; D gene unclear. The CDR3 totals 14 residues. The germline V gene has CDR1 SGHRS and CDR2 YFSETQ. Trimming removed 0 bases from V and 3 bases from J, with 6 bases in between. CDR3 nucleotides: TGCGCCAGCAGCTTGGGAGCATCTAATGAAAAACTGTTTTTT. Translation: CASSLGASNEKLFF.

The rearrangement uses TRBV6-6 and TRBJ2-7; unclear D gene. Germline V lookup: CDR1 MNHNY, CDR2 SVGAGI (reference sequence). There are 12 residues in the CDR3. V lost 7 bases, J lost 5 bases, and 12 bases lay in between. CDR3 residues: CASTSRAHEQYF. Written as DNA, the CDR3 is TGTGCCAGCACCTCCCGAGCCCACGAGCAGTACTTC.

This clone was detected only a few times. The DNA is omitted, as the CDR3 cannot be located on it reliably, and the CDR3 follows TCRdb's listing. This chain joins TRBV28 and TRBJ1-3; TRBD1, the table's D call, was not compared with the DNA. Germline values: CDR1 MDHEN, CDR2 SYDVKM. Ends included, the CDR3 has 16 residues. CDR3 in amino acids: CASSLDKAPSGNTIYF.

The rearrangement joins TRBV2 to TRBJ2-1; D is ambiguous. The CDR3 loop spans 13 amino acids. V lost 3 bases and J lost 5, with 8 bases in between. Germline loops: CDR1 SNHLY, CDR2 FYNNEI. The CDR3 DNA reads as TGTGCCAGCAGTGATCAGATCCACAATGAGCAGTTCTTC. Encoded protein: CASSDQIHNEQFF.

This chain connects TRBV7-9 to TRBJ2-3; 8 bases line up with TRBD2. Germline V CDR1 and CDR2: SEHNR, FQNEAQ (reference sequence). This CDR3 is built from 16 residues. V shed 4 bases and J 5 bases; nucleotides not matched to a gene: 11. The CDR3 coding sequence is TGTGCCAGCAGCTATACTAGCGGTAGACTGCGAGATACGCAGTATTTT. This translates into CASSYTSGRLRDTQYF.

This clone was detected a few times. The chain recombines TRBV7-9 with TRBJ1-5; D gene uncertain. The CDR3 has 12 residues. V gave up 4 bases and J gave up 6 bases, with 7 bases separating them. Germline CDR1 is SEHNR and CDR2 is FQNEAQ (reference sequence). The CDR3 protein is CASSSSPQPQHF. The CDR3 DNA is TGTGCCAGCAGCTCGAGCCCTCAGCCCCAGCATTTT.

The V gene is TRBV10-3, the J gene TRBJ2-1; 8 nucleotides agree with TRBD2. Germline loops: CDR1 ENHRY, CDR2 SYGVKD. The CDR3 contains 16 residues. With 0 bases clipped from V and 8 bases from J, the junction kept 9 bases outside the gene matches. The CDR3 DNA is TGTGCCATCAGTGAGTCCTACGGGAGGGCACCTGATGAGCAGTTCTTC. Encoded protein: CAISESYGRAPDEQFF.